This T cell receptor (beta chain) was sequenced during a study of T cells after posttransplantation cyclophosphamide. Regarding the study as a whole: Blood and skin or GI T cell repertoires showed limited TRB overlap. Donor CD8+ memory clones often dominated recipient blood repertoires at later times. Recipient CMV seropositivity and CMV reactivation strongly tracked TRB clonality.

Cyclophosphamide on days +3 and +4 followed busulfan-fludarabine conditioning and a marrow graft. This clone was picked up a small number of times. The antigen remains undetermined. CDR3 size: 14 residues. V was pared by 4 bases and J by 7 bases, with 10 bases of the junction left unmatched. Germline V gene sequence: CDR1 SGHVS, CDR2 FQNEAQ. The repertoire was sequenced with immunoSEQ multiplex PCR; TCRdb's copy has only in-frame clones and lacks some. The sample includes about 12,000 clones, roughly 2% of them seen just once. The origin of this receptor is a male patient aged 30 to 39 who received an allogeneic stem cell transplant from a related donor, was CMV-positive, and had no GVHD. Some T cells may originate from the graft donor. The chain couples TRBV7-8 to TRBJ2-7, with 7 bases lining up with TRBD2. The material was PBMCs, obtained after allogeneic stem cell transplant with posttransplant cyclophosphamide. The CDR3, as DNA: TGTGCCAGCAGCTCAACCCTGACTAGCCGTGAGCAGTACTTC. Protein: CASSSTLTSREQYF.